These 12 T cell receptor beta chains came from one sample sequenced in a study of cytomegalovirus exposure and HLA in healthy donors. It was with 60 Vbeta and 13 Jbeta primers that the PCR ran. TCRdb's table, derived via immunoSEQ multiplex PCR, lists solely in-frame clones and lacks some. The profile shows about 200,000 clones, almost 80% of them singletons. Sequenced: PBMCs. These receptors were collected from a male donor in good health and CMV-seronegative.

This clone was detected once. V is TRBV10-3 and J is TRBJ1-1; D not certain. Trimming took 5 bases from V and 7 from J, leaving 20 bases between them. The CDR3 length is 15 residues. The germline CDR1 and CDR2 sequences are ENHRY and SYGVKD. CDR3 DNA sequence: TGTGCCATCAGTCCTACCCCGACAAGGACTGATGAAGCTTTCTTT. This codes for CAISPTPTRTDEAFF.

The rearrangement uses TRBV6-1 and TRBJ2-6, with a weak D call TRBD1 (5 bases). The CDR3 consists of 15 residues. Germline CDR1 is MNHNS and CDR2 is SASEGT. Trimming stripped 4 bases from V and 0 bases from J, with 7 bases between. In nucleotides, the CDR3 is TGTGCCAGCAGTGTGACAGACTCTGGGGCCAACGTCCTGACTTTC. Its protein is CASSVTDSGANVLTF.

The rearrangement joins TRBV27 to TRBJ1-2, with a possible D match to TRBD1 (6 bases). V was cut by 6 bases and J by 4 bases, with 15 bases left in between. Germline loops: CDR1 MNHEY, CDR2 SMNVEV (reference sequence). The CDR3 contains 14 residues. In DNA, the CDR3 is TGTGCCAGCAGCGGGACAATGCTGGGCTATGGCTACACCTTC. Translated: CASSGTMLGYGYTF.

The J gene is TRBJ1-5, the V gene TRBV5-5, with 7 positions matching TRBD1. After removal of 0 bases from V and 3 bases from J, the junction contained 6 bases not matched to a gene. The V gene's germline CDR1 is SGHKS and CDR2 YYEKEE (reference sequence). CDR3 length: 16 amino acids. CDR3 in DNA: TGTGCCAGCAGCTTGGCGGGACAGAGCTACAATCAGCCCCAGCATTTT. It yields the protein CASSLAGQSYNQPQHF. The full variable domain, rest sourced from reference TRBV5-5 and TRBJ1-5, is DAGVTQSPTHLIKTRGQQVTLRCSPISGHKSVSWYQQVLGQGPQFIFQYYEKEERGRGNFPDRFSARQFPNYSSELNVNALLLGDSALYLCASSLAGQSYNQPQHFGDGTRLSIL.

The chain joins TRBV27 to TRBJ1-5, with a possible D match to TRBD1 (5 bases). The CDR3 is 14 amino acids. CDR1 and CDR2 (germline): MNHEY, SMNVEV (reference sequence). Trimming took off 6 bases at V and 3 bases at J, with 12 bases between the two ends. The CDR3 region is CASSLAGVNQPQHF. The DNA for the CDR3 is TGTGCCAGCAGCCTGGCGGGGGTCAATCAGCCCCAGCATTTT.

V and J are TRBV4-1 and TRBJ2-2; D is undetermined. This CDR3 contains 12 residues. Germline lookup yields CDR1 MGHRA and CDR2 YSYEKL. V was cut by 9 bases and J by 8 bases, with 13 bases left in between. In nucleotides, the CDR3 is TGCGCCAGTAGGAGCCGCCGTGGGGAGCTGTTTTTT. This encodes CASRSRRGELFF.

The chain joins TRBV13 to TRBJ1-3; the D gene is possibly TRBD1 (6 bases). Germline CDR1 is PRHDT and CDR2 is FYEKMQ (reference sequence). Trimming took 0 bases from V and 4 from J, leaving 10 bases between them. The CDR3 spans 15 residues. CDR3 nucleotide sequence: TGTGCCAGCAGCTTAGGACAGGGCTCGGGAAACACCATATATTTT. This codes for CASSLGQGSGNTIYF.

The chain combines TRBV7-9 with TRBJ2-2, with TRBD1 matching over 8 bases. CDR3 length: 14 residues. J gave up 4 bases and V 5 bases, and 3 bases lay outside the gene matches. Germline CDR1 SEHNR, CDR2 FQNEAQ (reference sequence). The CDR3 DNA reads as TGTGCCAGCAGCGACGGACAGGGCACCGGGGAGCTGTTTTTT. Residues: CASSDGQGTGELFF.

CDR3 nucleotides: TGTGCCAGCAGCCCCGGGACTAGCGTAGCGAACACCGGGGAGCTGTTTTTT. This sequence encodes CASSPGTSVANTGELFF. The rearrangement uses TRBV7-6 and TRBJ2-2; 10 positions agree with TRBD2. Germline CDR1 and CDR2: SGHVS and FNYEAQ. The trim removed 5 bases at V and 0 bases at J, leaving 6 bases unmatched. This CDR3 region has 17 residues.

This chain uses TRBV7-8 with TRBJ2-7, with 7 nucleotides matching TRBD1. V was pared by 5 bases and J by 2 bases, with 9 bases of the junction left unmatched. Germline V gives CDR1 SGHVS, CDR2 FQNEAQ. This CDR3 has 15 amino acids. CDR3 amino acids: CASSPQGGGTYEQYF. The CDR3 region has the DNA TGTGCCAGCAGCCCCCAAGGGGGCGGTACCTACGAGCAGTACTTC.

The V gene is TRBV6-4, the J gene TRBJ2-5; TRBD2 matches 7 bases. Per germline, CDR1 MRHNA and CDR2 SNTAGT. The ends lost 3 bases at V and 5 bases at J; junction bases unmatched: 12. The CDR3 length is 16 residues. Here the CDR3 reads CASSERGEGLWETQYF. The CDR3 DNA reads as TGTGCCAGCAGTGAAAGAGGGGAGGGACTCTGGGAGACCCAGTACTTC.

The gene calls are TRBV5-1 and TRBJ1-5; a possible D gene is TRBD1 (6 bases). Germline loops: CDR1 SGHRS, CDR2 YFSETQ. This CDR3 comprises 16 residues. Trimming removed 0 bases from V and 7 bases from J, with 17 bases in between. The CDR3 loop reads CASSLGEGGLNQPQHF. CDR3 in DNA: TGCGCCAGCAGCTTGGGGGAGGGGGGGTTAAACCAGCCCCAGCATTTT.